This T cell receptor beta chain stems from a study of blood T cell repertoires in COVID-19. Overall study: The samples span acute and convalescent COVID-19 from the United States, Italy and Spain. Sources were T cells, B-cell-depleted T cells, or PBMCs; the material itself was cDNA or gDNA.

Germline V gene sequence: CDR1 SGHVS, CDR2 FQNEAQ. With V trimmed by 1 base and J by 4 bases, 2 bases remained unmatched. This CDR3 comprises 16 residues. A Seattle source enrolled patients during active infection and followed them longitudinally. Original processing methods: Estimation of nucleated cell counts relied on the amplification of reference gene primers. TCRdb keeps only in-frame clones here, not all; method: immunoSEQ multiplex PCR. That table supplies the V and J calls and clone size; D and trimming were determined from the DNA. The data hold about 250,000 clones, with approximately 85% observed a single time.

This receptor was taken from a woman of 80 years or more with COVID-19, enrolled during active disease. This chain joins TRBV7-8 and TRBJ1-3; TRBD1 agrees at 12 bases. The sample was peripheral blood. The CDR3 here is CASSLGGTGGGNTIYF. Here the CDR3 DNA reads TGTGCCAGCAGCTTAGGGGGGACAGGGGGCGGAAACACCATATATTTT.